This T cell receptor (beta chain) was recovered during a study of T cell changes during pregnancy in multiple sclerosis. Assay used: immunoSEQ multiplex PCR; TCRdb lists only in-frame clones, some missing. The sample has under 50,000 clones, about 90% seen once. V dropped 7 bases and J dropped 0; count of bases not matched to a gene: 11. The CDR3 contains 16 residues. Germline assignment: CDR1 LNHDA and CDR2 SQIVND (reference sequence). The sample here was CD4+ T cells from peripheral blood mononuclear cells, taken in the second trimester of pregnancy. The source of this sequence is a female donor in good health, enrolled as a control in a pregnancy study. V gene TRBV19 combines with J gene TRBJ1-1, with TRBD1 matching 7 bases. For the CDR3, the DNA is TGTGCCAGTACCTTCGGGACAGCAGTAATGAACACTGAAGCTTTCTTT. Amino acid sequence: CASTFGTAVMNTEAFF. The whole variable domain, filled in from reference TRBV19 and TRBJ1-1, reads DGGITQSPKYLFRKEGQNVTLSCEQNLNHDAMYWYRQDPGQGLRLIYYSQIVNDFQKGDIAEGYSVSREKKESFPLTVTSAQKNPTAFYLCASTFGTAVMNTEAFFGQGTRLTVV.